These 32 T cell receptor beta chains share one sample of origin, sequenced in a study of shared clonotypes between healthy human individuals. Measured with immunoSEQ multiplex PCR; TCRdb has only the in-frame clones, and not every one. The sample carries about 2 million clones, 95% recorded once. Sample: naive CD4+ T cells sorted from blood. The subset here: CD45RA+ positively selected. These receptor sequences come from a man aged 18 to 29 in good health.

V and J are TRBV5-4 and TRBJ2-3; D tentatively reads TRBD1 or TRBD2 (5 bases each). Germline CDR1 reads SGHNT; CDR2 reads YYREEE (reference sequence). V was clipped by 4 bases and J by 4 bases, with 16 bases between them. The CDR3 has 15 residues. CDR3 sequence: CASSGGPTGPDTQYF. CDR3 DNA: TGTGCCAGCAGCGGGGGACCGACGGGGCCAGATACGCAGTATTTT.

The chain combines TRBV9 with TRBJ2-1; D is ambiguous. This CDR3 is built from 13 residues. From germline, CDR1 is SGDLS and CDR2 YYNGEE. V lost 0 bases, J lost 6 bases, and 7 bases lay in between. CDR3 bases: TGTGCCAGCAGCGTAGGGACCTCCAATGAGCAGTTCTTC. Translating it yields CASSVGTSNEQFF.

The chain is built from TRBV19 and TRBJ1-1; D gene unclear. Trimming took 4 bases from V and 8 from J, leaving 8 bases between them. This CDR3 region has 11 residues. Per germline, CDR1 LNHDA and CDR2 SQIVND (reference sequence). The CDR3 sequence is CASSTDWEAFF. The DNA of the CDR3 is TGTGCCAGTAGTACCGACTGGGAAGCTTTCTTT.

This clone was seen a few times. This chain connects TRBV30 to TRBJ2-1; 8 nucleotides line up with TRBD2. Trimming took 0 bases from V and 9 from J; bases not matched to a gene: 4. CDR1 and CDR2 from the germline V gene are GTSNPN and SVGIG (reference sequence). The CDR3 runs 13 residues. The CDR3 nucleotides are TGTGCCTGGAGTGTGACGGGGGGGCGTGAGCAGTTCTTC. Its translation is CAWSVTGGREQFF.

This clone was recorded once. The J gene is TRBJ1-2, the V gene TRBV29-1; 8 nucleotides agree with TRBD1. Germline V CDR1 and CDR2: SQVTM, ANQGSEA. This CDR3 comprises 14 residues. V trimming: 8 bases; J trimming: 8 bases; junction bases outside the gene matches: 16. CDR3 loop: CSSVRQGPHGGYTF. The CDR3 coding sequence is TGCAGCTCAGTCCGACAGGGGCCCCACGGCGGCTACACCTTC.

V is TRBV25-1 and J is TRBJ2-5; 8 bases agree with TRBD1. CDR3 length: 15 residues. V shed 3 bases, J shed 2 bases, and the junction held 5 bases outside the gene matches. Per germline, CDR1 MGHDK and CDR2 SYGVNS. Here the CDR3 DNA reads TGTGCCAGCAGTGACCTGGACAGGGCGCAAGAGACCCAGTACTTC. It codes for CASSDLDRAQETQYF.

V usage is TRBV6-1 and J usage is TRBJ1-2; TRBD1 aligns across 11 bases. J lost 3 bases, V lost 4 bases, and 4 bases had no gene match. The CDR3 is 15 amino acids. Germline-derived CDR1 and CDR2 are MNHNS and SASEGT. Here the CDR3 DNA reads TGTGCCAGCAGTGGCGGACAGGGGGCTTACTATGGCTACACCTTC. Translation: CASSGGQGAYYGYTF.

This chain joins TRBV6-5 and TRBJ1-6; D is possibly TRBD1 (6 bases). This CDR3 has 15 residues. Trimming took 5 bases from V and 7 from J, leaving 15 bases between them. Germline assignment: CDR1 MNHEY and CDR2 SVGAGI. The CDR3 nucleotides are TGTGCCAGCAGTGCCATCCGGGGGGCGAATTCACCCCTCCACTTT. Amino acids: CASSAIRGANSPLHF.

As to this clone: At the DNA level, this CDR3 is encoded by other sequences in the same sample as well. The chain carries TRBV7-2 and TRBJ2-1, with TRBD2 matching 10 bases. CDR1 is SGHTA and CDR2 is FQGNSA in the germline V gene. The CDR3 runs 15 residues. The ends lost 5 bases at V and 5 bases at J; junction bases unmatched: 6. The chain's CDR3 is CASSLTSGVNNEQFF. The CDR3 DNA is TGTGCCAGCAGCCTAACTAGCGGGGTAAACAATGAGCAGTTCTTC.

The chain recombines TRBV10-1 with TRBJ2-1; D remains ambiguous. The length of the CDR3 is 12 residues. From germline, CDR1 is WNHNN and CDR2 SYGVQD (reference sequence). Deletions cut 1 base from V and 9 bases from J, with 7 bases between. This CDR3 reads CASSEFSTEQFF. For the CDR3, the DNA is TGCGCCAGCAGTGAGTTTTCTACTGAGCAGTTCTTC.

In regard to this clone: This sample also contains other DNA sequences that code for the same CDR3. The rearrangement joins TRBV7-6 to TRBJ1-5; no clear D gene. The V gene lost 1 base and the J gene lost 0 bases, with 1 base spanning the gap. The CDR3 consists of 13 residues. CDR1 SGHVS and CDR2 FNYEAQ come from the germline V gene. The CDR3 nucleotides read TGTGCCAGCAGCTTAGATAGCAATCAGCCCCAGCATTTT. Translating gives CASSLDSNQPQHF.

This clone came up a few times. The chain joins TRBV10-3 to TRBJ2-7, with D hard to call. V lost 1 base and J 0 bases, leaving 7 bases between the germline ends. The CDR3 contains 14 residues. Germline lookup yields CDR1 ENHRY and CDR2 SYGVKD. The CDR3 DNA reads as TGTGCCATCAGTGAGTTGGCCAGCTCCTACGAGCAGTACTTC. Its translation is CAISELASSYEQYF.

V usage is TRBV27 and J usage is TRBJ2-7; possible D gene TRBD2, 5 bases. Trimming took off 4 bases at V and 3 bases at J, with 16 bases between the two ends. Germline loops: CDR1 MNHEY, CDR2 SMNVEV (reference sequence). The CDR3 is 15 residues long. The CDR3 nucleotides are TGTGCCAGCAGTTATGAAGGAGCGGCTCGCTACGAGCAGTACTTC. Its translation: CASSYEGAARYEQYF.

CDR3: CAISFQGGGYGYTF. CDR3 nucleotides: TGTGCCATCAGTTTTCAGGGTGGAGGGTATGGCTACACCTTC. The rearrangement links TRBV10-3 to TRBJ1-2, with D perhaps TRBD1 (5 bases). The CDR3 runs 14 residues. V was shortened by 5 bases and J by 5 bases, with 15 bases between the two germline ends. The germline V gene has CDR1 ENHRY and CDR2 SYGVKD.

The rearrangement uses TRBV28 and TRBJ2-7; 7 nucleotides match TRBD1. CDR3 length: 15 amino acids. V was clipped by 5 bases and J by 0 bases; unmatched bases: 7. Looked up from germline, CDR1 is MDHEN and CDR2 is SYDVKM. CDR3 region: CASSGGQASSYEQYF. CDR3 nucleotide sequence: TGTGCCAGCAGTGGAGGACAGGCGAGCTCCTACGAGCAGTACTTC.

The V call is TRBV6-6, the J call TRBJ1-1; 9 bases fit TRBD1. There are 15 residues in the CDR3. Unmatched junction bases numbered 9, after V lost 4 bases and J lost 6 bases. Germline CDR1 is MNHNY and CDR2 is SVGAGI (reference sequence). CDR3 bases: TGTGCCAGCAGTTGGCCTGGGACAGGGAGGCCTGAAGCTTTCTTT. Its translation: CASSWPGTGRPEAFF.

The J gene is TRBJ2-2, the V gene TRBV5-1, with a tentative D call TRBD1 (6 bases). Trimming stripped 3 bases from V and 6 bases from J, with 15 bases between. The length of the CDR3 is 15 residues. Looked up from germline, CDR1 is SGHRS and CDR2 is YFSETQ. DNA for the CDR3: TGCGCCAGCAGCTCAACAGGGTTTTCCGCCGGGGAGCTGTTTTTT. This gives the protein CASSSTGFSAGELFF.

The chain combines TRBV30 with TRBJ2-5; no definite D call. The CDR3 sequence is 13 residues long. Germline values: CDR1 GTSNPN, CDR2 SVGIG (reference sequence). With 0 bases removed from V and 4 bases from J, the gap between germline ends came to 9 bases. The CDR3 bases are TGTGCCTGGAGTGTAATCCGAGGAGAGACCCAGTACTTC. Amino acid sequence: CAWSVIRGETQYF.

V and J are TRBV10-3 and TRBJ2-3; 7 bases line up with TRBD2. The length of the CDR3 is 15 residues. The germline V gene has CDR1 ENHRY and CDR2 SYGVKD. J lost 0 bases, V lost 3 bases, and 3 bases had no gene match. Written as DNA, the CDR3 is TGTGCCATCAGTGAAGGAGCGGGGAGCACAGATACGCAGTATTTT. Protein sequence: CAISEGAGSTDTQYF.

V gene TRBV28 combines with J gene TRBJ1-3; the match to TRBD1 covers 8 bases. The CDR3 is 15 residues long. V shed 6 bases, J shed 2 bases, and the junction held 6 bases outside the gene matches. Germline loops: CDR1 MDHEN, CDR2 SYDVKM. The CDR3 reads CASSRKTGAGNTIYF. The CDR3 coding sequence is TGTGCCAGCAGCAGAAAGACAGGGGCTGGAAACACCATATATTTT.

The genes are TRBV18 and TRBJ2-3; D might be TRBD1 (6 bases). Germline loops: CDR1 KGHSH, CDR2 LQKENI. This CDR3 has 16 amino acids. Trimming took off 5 bases at V and 0 bases at J, with 15 bases between the two ends. The CDR3 region has the DNA TGTGCCAGCTCAACCGACAGGACAACTAGCACAGATACGCAGTATTTT. Translating gives CASSTDRTTSTDTQYF.

This rearrangement joins TRBV29-1 to TRBJ2-7, with D unresolved. The CDR3 sequence is 11 residues long. Germline assignment: CDR1 SQVTM and CDR2 ANQGSEA. V shed 4 bases and J shed 1 base, with 5 bases lying between them. Here the CDR3 reads CSVAESYEQYF. The CDR3, as DNA: TGCAGCGTTGCTGAATCCTACGAGCAGTACTTC.

The table lists this clone with a count of one. The V and J genes are TRBV7-9 and TRBJ2-4; D not resolved. Looked up from germline, CDR1 is SEHNR and CDR2 is FQNEAQ (reference sequence). The ends were cut back, 1 base at V and 9 bases at J, with 16 bases in the middle. This CDR3 comprises 15 residues. Here the CDR3 reads CASSLGYSRLSIQYF. In DNA, the CDR3 is TGTGCCAGCAGCTTAGGATACAGCCGACTCAGCATTCAGTACTTC.

The gene calls are TRBV6-6 and TRBJ1-5; the D is unclear. The ends were cut back, 7 bases at V and 1 base at J, with 17 bases in the middle. Per the germline V gene, CDR1 is MNHNY and CDR2 is SVGAGI (reference sequence). This CDR3 contains 16 residues. This chain's CDR3 is CASNGPGRTSNQPQHF. In DNA, the CDR3 is TGTGCCAGCAACGGCCCCGGAAGGACGAGCAATCAGCCCCAGCATTTT.

This clone was counted once. The rearrangement links TRBV6-1 to TRBJ2-7; 7 positions agree with TRBD1. Trimming took 4 bases from V and 2 from J; bases not matched to a gene: 2. This CDR3 contains 13 residues. CDR1 is MNHNS, CDR2 SASEGT, per germline. The CDR3 reads CASSAGQAYEQYF. CDR3 coding DNA: TGTGCCAGCAGTGCTGGACAGGCCTACGAGCAGTACTTC.

V is TRBV18 and J is TRBJ2-7, with 10 bases identical to TRBD2. This CDR3 has 14 amino acids. The germline gives CDR1 KGHSH, CDR2 LQKENI. V lost 3 bases, J lost 9 bases, and 8 bases stayed unmatched. Here the CDR3 reads CASSPGTSAGGQYF. In DNA, the CDR3 is TGTGCCAGCTCACCGGGGACTAGCGCGGGAGGGCAGTACTTC. The full variable domain, completed using reference TRBV18 and TRBJ2-7, is NAGVMQNPRHLVRRRGQEARLRCSPMKGHSHVYWYRQLPEEGLKFMVYLQKENIIDESGMPKERFSAEFPKEGPSILRIQQVVRGDSAAYFCASSPGTSAGGQYFGPGTRLTVT.

J is TRBJ2-1 and V is TRBV30; the D call may be TRBD1 or TRBD2 (5 bases each). V was cut by 4 bases and J by 4 bases, with 17 bases left in between. Germline values: CDR1 GTSNPN, CDR2 SVGIG (reference sequence). The CDR3 is made up of 15 amino acids. This CDR3 reads CAWMETGLGYNEQFF. The CDR3 DNA is TGTGCCTGGATGGAGACGGGGCTAGGATACAATGAGCAGTTCTTC.

This chain links TRBV5-1 with TRBJ1-1; 7 nucleotides agree with TRBD1. Losses at the gene ends were 4 bases for V and 6 bases for J; bases not matched to a gene: 12. The CDR3 has 15 residues. Germline V gene sequence: CDR1 SGHRS, CDR2 YFSETQ. The CDR3 coding sequence is TGCGCCAGCAGCCCGGAAACAGGGGTTGGAGCTGAAGCTTTCTTT. Protein sequence: CASSPETGVGAEAFF.

CDR3 residues: CASTPAGRAYEQYF. The CDR3 bases are TGTGCCAGCACCCCGGCGGGGAGGGCCTACGAGCAGTACTTC. V and J are TRBV6-6 and TRBJ2-7, with TRBD2 matching 7 bases. Trimming removed 7 bases from V and 2 bases from J; junction bases left unmatched: 8. Germline CDR1 and CDR2: MNHNY and SVGAGI (reference sequence). The CDR3 runs 14 residues.

The chain has TRBV6-1 and TRBJ1-6, with TRBD1 matching over 8 bases. V lost 6 bases and J lost 10; bases outside the gene matches: 5. Germline assignment: CDR1 MNHNS and CDR2 SASEGT. The CDR3 runs to 13 residues. CDR3 protein: CASRSQGASPLHF. The CDR3 DNA reads as TGTGCCAGCAGGTCCCAGGGGGCATCACCCCTCCACTTT.

The chain is built from TRBV6-5 and TRBJ1-2; TRBD1 agrees at 7 bases. This CDR3 has 13 amino acids. Germline CDR1 reads MNHEY; CDR2 reads SVGAGI. V lost 7 bases and J lost 6; bases outside the gene matches: 8. CDR3 protein: CASTSRGLNGYTF. CDR3 bases: TGTGCCAGCACCTCCAGGGGGTTAAATGGCTACACCTTC.

To note about this clone: Other nucleotide sequences from this sample produce the same CDR3. The rearrangement uses TRBV15 and TRBJ2-7; 7 positions agree with TRBD1. The J segment lost 0 bases and the V segment lost 3 bases, leaving 5 bases of the junction unmatched. The germline CDR1 and CDR2 sequences are LNHNV and YYDKDF (reference sequence). This CDR3 region has 15 residues. For the CDR3, the DNA is TGTGCCACCAGCAGGGGACGGGACAGCTCCTACGAGCAGTACTTC. Protein: CATSRGRDSSYEQYF.